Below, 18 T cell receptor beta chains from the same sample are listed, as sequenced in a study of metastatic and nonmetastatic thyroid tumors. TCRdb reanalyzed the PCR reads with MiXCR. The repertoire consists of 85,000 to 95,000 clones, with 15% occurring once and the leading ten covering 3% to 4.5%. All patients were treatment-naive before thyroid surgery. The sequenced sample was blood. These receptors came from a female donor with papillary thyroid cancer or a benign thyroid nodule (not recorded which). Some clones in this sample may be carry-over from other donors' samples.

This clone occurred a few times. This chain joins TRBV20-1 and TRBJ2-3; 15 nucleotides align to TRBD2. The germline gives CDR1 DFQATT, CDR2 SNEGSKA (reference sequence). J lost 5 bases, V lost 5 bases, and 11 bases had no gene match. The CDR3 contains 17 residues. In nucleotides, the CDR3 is TGCAGTGCTGCCGGGACTAGCGGGGGGCCAGTGAAAGATACGCAGTATTTT. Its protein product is CSAAGTSGGPVKDTQYF.

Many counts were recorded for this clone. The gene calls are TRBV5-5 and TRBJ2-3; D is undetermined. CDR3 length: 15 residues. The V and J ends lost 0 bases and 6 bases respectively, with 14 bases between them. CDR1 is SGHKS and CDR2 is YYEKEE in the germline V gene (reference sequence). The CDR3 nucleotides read TGTGCCAGCAGCTTGGGGGCTCGAGATGGGGATACGCAGTATTTT. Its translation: CASSLGARDGDTQYF.

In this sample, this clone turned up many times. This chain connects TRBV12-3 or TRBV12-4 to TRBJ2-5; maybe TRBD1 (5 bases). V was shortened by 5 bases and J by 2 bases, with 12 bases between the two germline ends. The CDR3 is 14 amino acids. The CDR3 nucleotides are TGTGCCAGCAGTATAACACAGGTACAAGAGACCCAGTACTTC. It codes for CASSITQVQETQYF.

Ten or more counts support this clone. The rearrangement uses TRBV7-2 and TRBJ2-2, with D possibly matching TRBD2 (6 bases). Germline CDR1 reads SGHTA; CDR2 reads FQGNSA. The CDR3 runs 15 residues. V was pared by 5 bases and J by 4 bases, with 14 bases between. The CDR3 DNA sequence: TGTGCCAGCAGCGCTCGGGGGTCCTTCACCGGGGAGCTGTTTTTT. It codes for CASSARGSFTGELFF.

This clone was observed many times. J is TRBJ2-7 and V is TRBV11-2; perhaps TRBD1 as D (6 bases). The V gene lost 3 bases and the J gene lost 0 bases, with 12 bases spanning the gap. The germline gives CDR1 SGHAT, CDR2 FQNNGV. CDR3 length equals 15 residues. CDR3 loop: CASSLRQDSSYEQYF. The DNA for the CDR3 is TGTGCCAGCAGCTTGAGACAGGATAGCTCCTACGAGCAGTACTTC.

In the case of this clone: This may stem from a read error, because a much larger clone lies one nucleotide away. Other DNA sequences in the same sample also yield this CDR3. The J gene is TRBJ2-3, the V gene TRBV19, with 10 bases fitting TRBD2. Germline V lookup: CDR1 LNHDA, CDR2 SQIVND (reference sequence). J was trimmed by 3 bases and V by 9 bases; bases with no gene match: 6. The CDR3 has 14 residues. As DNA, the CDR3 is TGTGCCAGCAGACTAGCGGGTGGGACAGATACGCAGTATTTT. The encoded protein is CASRLAGGTDTQYF.

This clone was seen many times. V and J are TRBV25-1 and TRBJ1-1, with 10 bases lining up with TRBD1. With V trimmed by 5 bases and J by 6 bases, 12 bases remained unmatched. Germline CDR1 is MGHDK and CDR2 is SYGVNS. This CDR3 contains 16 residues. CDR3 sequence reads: CASSSIRQGAGAEAFF. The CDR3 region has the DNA TGTGCCAGCAGTTCCATCCGACAGGGGGCCGGCGCTGAAGCTTTCTTT.

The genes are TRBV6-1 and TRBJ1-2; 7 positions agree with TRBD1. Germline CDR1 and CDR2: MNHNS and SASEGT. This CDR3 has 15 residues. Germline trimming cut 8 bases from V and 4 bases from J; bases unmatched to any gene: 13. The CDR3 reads CASGRGQVGAYGYTF. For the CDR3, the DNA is TGTGCCAGCGGACGCGGACAGGTGGGAGCCTATGGCTACACCTTC.

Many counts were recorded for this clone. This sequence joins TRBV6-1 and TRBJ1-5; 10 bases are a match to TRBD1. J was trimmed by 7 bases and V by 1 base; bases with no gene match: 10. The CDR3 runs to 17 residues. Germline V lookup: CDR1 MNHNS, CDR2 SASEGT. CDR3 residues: CASSEVPGGQGWQPQHF. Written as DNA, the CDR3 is TGTGCCAGCAGTGAAGTTCCCGGGGGACAGGGGTGGCAGCCCCAGCATTTT.

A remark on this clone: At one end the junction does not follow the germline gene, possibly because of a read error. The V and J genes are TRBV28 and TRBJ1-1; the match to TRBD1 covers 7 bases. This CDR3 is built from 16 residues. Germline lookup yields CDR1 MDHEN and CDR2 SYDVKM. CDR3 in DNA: TGTGCCAGCAGAAATATCAGGGGGGGGATAAACACTGAAGCTTTATTT. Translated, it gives CASRNIRGGINTEALF.

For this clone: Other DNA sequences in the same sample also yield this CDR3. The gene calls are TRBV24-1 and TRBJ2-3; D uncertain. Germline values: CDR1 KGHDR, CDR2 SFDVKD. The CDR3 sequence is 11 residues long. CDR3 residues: CATSVGDTQYF. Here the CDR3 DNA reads TGTGCAACAAGTGTAGGAGATACGCAGTATTTT.

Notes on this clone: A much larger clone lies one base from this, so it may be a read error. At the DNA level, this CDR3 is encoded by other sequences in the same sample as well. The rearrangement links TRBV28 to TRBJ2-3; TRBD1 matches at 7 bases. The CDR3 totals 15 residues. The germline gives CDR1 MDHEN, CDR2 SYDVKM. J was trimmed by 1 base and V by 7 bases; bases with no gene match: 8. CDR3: CASNLQGFGTDTQYF. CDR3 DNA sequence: TGTGCCAGCAATCTACAGGGGTTCGGCACAGATACGCAGTATTTT. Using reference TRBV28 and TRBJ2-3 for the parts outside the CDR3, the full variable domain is DVKVTQSSRYLVKRTGEKVFLECVQDMDHENMFWYRQDPGLGLRLIYFSYDVKMKEKGDIPEGYSVSREKKERFSLILESASTNQTSMYLCASNLQGFGTDTQYFGPGTRLTVL.

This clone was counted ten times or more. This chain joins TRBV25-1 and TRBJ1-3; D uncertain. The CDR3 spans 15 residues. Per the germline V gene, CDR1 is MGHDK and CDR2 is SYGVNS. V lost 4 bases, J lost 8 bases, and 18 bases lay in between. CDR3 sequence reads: CASSAGLPRTDTIYF. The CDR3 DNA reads TGTGCCAGCAGTGCGGGCCTACCGCGGACGGACACCATATATTTT.

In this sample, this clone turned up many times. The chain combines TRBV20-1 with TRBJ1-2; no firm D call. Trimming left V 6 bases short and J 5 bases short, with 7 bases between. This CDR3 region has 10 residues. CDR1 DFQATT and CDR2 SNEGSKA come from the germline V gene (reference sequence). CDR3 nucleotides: TGCAGTGCCCCCCGATATGGCTACACCTTC. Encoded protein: CSAPRYGYTF.

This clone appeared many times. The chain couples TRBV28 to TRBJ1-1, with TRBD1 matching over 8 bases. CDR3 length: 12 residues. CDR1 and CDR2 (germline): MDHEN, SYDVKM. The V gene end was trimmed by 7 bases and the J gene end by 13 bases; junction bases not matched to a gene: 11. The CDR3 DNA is TGTGCCAGCACCCAATGGACAGGGATCGGTTTCTTT. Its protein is CASTQWTGIGFF.

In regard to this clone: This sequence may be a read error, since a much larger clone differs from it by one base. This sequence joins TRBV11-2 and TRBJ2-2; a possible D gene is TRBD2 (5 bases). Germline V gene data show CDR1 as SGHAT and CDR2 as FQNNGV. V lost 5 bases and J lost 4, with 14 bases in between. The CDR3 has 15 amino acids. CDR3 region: CASSQEGRGTGELFF. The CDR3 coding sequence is TGTGCCAGCAGCCAAGAGGGCCGGGGCACCGGGGAGCTGTTTTTT.

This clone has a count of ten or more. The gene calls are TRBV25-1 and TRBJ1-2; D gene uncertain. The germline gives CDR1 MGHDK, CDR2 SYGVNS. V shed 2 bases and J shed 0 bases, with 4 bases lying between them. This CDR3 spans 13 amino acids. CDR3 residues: CASSEGSNYGYTF. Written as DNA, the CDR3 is TGTGCCAGCAGTGAAGGGTCTAACTATGGCTACACCTTC.

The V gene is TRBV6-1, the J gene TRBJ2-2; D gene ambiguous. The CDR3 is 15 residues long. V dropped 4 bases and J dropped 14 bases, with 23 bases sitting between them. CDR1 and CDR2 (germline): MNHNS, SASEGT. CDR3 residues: CASSGTRPWAGYLFF. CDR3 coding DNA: TGTGCCAGCAGTGGCACCCGCCCTTGGGCCGGTTATCTGTTTTTT.